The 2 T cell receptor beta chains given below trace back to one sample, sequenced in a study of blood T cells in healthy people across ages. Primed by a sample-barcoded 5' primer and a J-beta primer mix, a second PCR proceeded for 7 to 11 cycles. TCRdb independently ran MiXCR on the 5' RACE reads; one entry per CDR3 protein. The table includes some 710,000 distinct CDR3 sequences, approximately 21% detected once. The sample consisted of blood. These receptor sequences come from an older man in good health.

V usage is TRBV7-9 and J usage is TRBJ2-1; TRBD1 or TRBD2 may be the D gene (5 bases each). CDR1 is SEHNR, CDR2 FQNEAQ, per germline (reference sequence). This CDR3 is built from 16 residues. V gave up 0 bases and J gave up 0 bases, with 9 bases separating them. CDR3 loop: CASSLAGVSSYNEQFF. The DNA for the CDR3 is TGTGCCAGCAGCTTAGCGGGGGTGAGCTCCTACAATGAGCAGTTCTTC.

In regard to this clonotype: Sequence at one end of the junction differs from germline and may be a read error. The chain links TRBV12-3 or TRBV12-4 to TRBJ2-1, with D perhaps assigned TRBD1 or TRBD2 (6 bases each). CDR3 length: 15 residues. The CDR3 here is CASRLARDNYNEQFF. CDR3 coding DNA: TGTGCCAGCAGGTTAGCGCGGGACAACTACAATGAGCAGTTCTTC.